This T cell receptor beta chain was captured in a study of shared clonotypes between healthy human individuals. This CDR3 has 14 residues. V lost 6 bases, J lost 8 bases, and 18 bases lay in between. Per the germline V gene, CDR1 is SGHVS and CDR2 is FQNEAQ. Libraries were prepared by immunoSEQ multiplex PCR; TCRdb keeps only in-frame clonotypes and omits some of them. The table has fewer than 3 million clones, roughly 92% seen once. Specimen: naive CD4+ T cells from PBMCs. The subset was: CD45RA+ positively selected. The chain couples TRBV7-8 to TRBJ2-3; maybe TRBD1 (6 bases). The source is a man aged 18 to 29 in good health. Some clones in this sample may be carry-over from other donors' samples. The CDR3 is CASRPAGVSSTQYF. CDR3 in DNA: TGTGCCAGCAGACCAGCAGGGGTCTCTTCTACGCAGTATTTT.